The 23 T cell receptor beta chains in this list originate from one sample, sequenced in a study of blood T cell repertoires in COVID-19. The data were produced by immunoSEQ multiplex PCR, yet TCRdb's version contains in-frame clones alone and is incomplete. The repertoire consists of some 100,000 clones, with around 90% occurring once and the leading ten covering more than 5.5%. Sequencing used peripheral blood. The receptors were gathered from a man aged 65 to 79 with acute or convalescent COVID-19.

J is TRBJ2-1 and V is TRBV7-9; TRBD2 matches 7 bases. CDR3 length: 15 amino acids. The V segment lost 2 bases and the J segment 10 bases; nucleotides outside the gene matches: 11. The V gene's germline CDR1 is SEHNR and CDR2 FQNEAQ (reference sequence). The CDR3 protein is CASSLLGGTIQEQFF. CDR3 coding DNA: TGTGCCAGCAGCTTATTAGGTGGGACTATACAAGAGCAGTTCTTC.

CDR3 sequence: CASSSGQGDVAFF. As DNA, the CDR3 is TGTGCCAGCAGCTCGGGACAGGGGGACGTAGCTTTCTTT. This rearrangement joins TRBV28 to TRBJ1-1, with 11 positions matching TRBD1. The V gene end was trimmed by 6 bases and the J gene end by 10 bases; junction bases not matched to a gene: 7. CDR1 is MDHEN, CDR2 SYDVKM, per germline. The CDR3 covers 13 residues.

The gene calls are TRBV18 and TRBJ2-2, with D possibly matching TRBD1 (6 bases). Germline loops: CDR1 KGHSH, CDR2 LQKENI. The length of the CDR3 is 15 residues. The chain's CDR3 is CGTFSGTTGTGELFF. The DNA for the CDR3 is TGTGGCACCTTTTCCGGGACAACGGGCACCGGGGAGCTGTTTTTT.

The gene calls are TRBV5-6 and TRBJ1-3, with 7 bases matching TRBD1. V gave up 4 bases and J gave up 2 bases; unmatched junction bases: 12. Germline values: CDR1 SGHDT, CDR2 YYEEEE. The CDR3 sequence is 17 residues long. The CDR3: CASSPSLVRGTGNTIYF. CDR3 in DNA: TGTGCCAGCAGCCCTTCACTTGTCAGGGGGACTGGAAACACCATATATTTT.

V gene TRBV7-2 combines with J gene TRBJ2-3; D is perhaps TRBD2 (5 bases). Trimming stripped 3 bases from V and 4 bases from J, with 14 bases between. The germline gives CDR1 SGHTA, CDR2 FQGNSA. There are 15 residues in the CDR3. CDR3 residues: CASSLRTASSDTQYF. CDR3 sequence (DNA): TGTGCCAGCAGCTTGCGGACTGCTAGCTCAGATACGCAGTATTTT.

V usage is TRBV9 and J usage is TRBJ2-3; tentatively, D is TRBD1 (6 bases). The CDR3 is 17 amino acids. Trimming cost V 4 bases and J 0 bases, with 18 bases left between them. In germline, CDR1 is SGDLS, CDR2 YYNGEE. The CDR3 protein is CASSPLAGVVSTDTQYF. The CDR3 DNA reads TGTGCCAGCAGCCCCTTAGCAGGGGTGGTAAGCACAGATACGCAGTATTTT.

The chain couples TRBV4-2 to TRBJ2-1, with 14 bases aligning to TRBD2. Germline V gene sequence: CDR1 LGHNA, CDR2 YNFKEQ. V dropped 1 base and J dropped 13; count of bases not matched to a gene: 9. The CDR3 has 16 amino acids. This CDR3 reads CASSQVSTSGGVRQFF. The CDR3 nucleotides are TGTGCCAGCAGCCAAGTATCGACTAGCGGGGGGGTACGTCAGTTCTTC.

The chain joins TRBV19 to TRBJ1-5; tentative D call: TRBD1 (6 bases). Trimming stripped 2 bases from V and 3 bases from J, with 8 bases between. Germline CDR1 is LNHDA and CDR2 is SQIVND (reference sequence). There are 14 residues in the CDR3. Here the CDR3 reads CASSIRDTNQPQHF. CDR3 nucleotides: TGTGCCAGTAGTATAAGGGACACCAATCAGCCCCAGCATTTT.

The chain combines TRBV9 with TRBJ1-3; 9 nucleotides line up with TRBD1. The germline V gene encodes CDR1 SGDLS and CDR2 YYNGEE. V shed 4 bases and J 0 bases; nucleotides not matched to a gene: 11. CDR3 length equals 18 residues. The CDR3 nucleotides are TGTGCCAGCAGCTCACGTCCCGGGACAGGGAGCTCTGGAAACACCATATATTTT. Protein: CASSSRPGTGSSGNTIYF.

CDR3 protein: CASGLAAGHTGELFF. As DNA, the CDR3 is TGTGCTAGTGGTTTGGCTGCCGGTCACACCGGGGAGCTGTTTTTT. The chain combines TRBV12-5 with TRBJ2-2; D gene uncertain. Trimming removed 1 base from V and 3 bases from J, with 9 bases in between. CDR1 is LGHNT, CDR2 FRNRAP, per germline. The CDR3 contains 15 residues.

The CDR3 spells CASTSTGGETQYF. CDR3 sequence (DNA): TGTGCCAGTACCTCGACAGGGGGAGAGACCCAGTACTTC. The rearrangement links TRBV19 to TRBJ2-5; 9 nucleotides match TRBD1. The CDR3 runs to 13 residues. The germline V gene encodes CDR1 LNHDA and CDR2 SQIVND (reference sequence). The trim removed 7 bases at V and 4 bases at J, leaving 4 bases unmatched. Using reference TRBV19 and TRBJ2-5 for the parts outside the CDR3, the full variable domain is DGGITQSPKYLFRKEGQNVTLSCEQNLNHDAMYWYRQDPGQGLRLIYYSQIVNDFQKGDIAEGYSVSREKKESFPLTVTSAQKNPTAFYLCASTSTGGETQYFGPGTRLLVL.

The chain uses TRBV18 and TRBJ2-7; tentatively, D is TRBD1 (6 bases). In germline, CDR1 is KGHSH, CDR2 LQKENI. Trimming pared 4 bases from V and 7 bases from J, leaving 14 bases between. The CDR3 is 13 amino acids. Here the CDR3 reads CASSQGQKVEQYF. The CDR3 DNA reads as TGTGCCAGCTCACAGGGACAAAAGGTTGAGCAGTACTTC.

The chain couples TRBV10-1 to TRBJ2-2; a possible D gene is TRBD2 (6 bases). CDR1 and CDR2 (germline): WNHNN, SYGVQD (reference sequence). The CDR3 contains 13 residues. V lost 2 bases to trimming and J lost 5 bases, with 6 bases between them. The CDR3 loop is CASSEGRTGELFF. The CDR3 DNA is TGCGCCAGCAGTGAGGGGAGGACCGGGGAGCTGTTTTTT.

This clone was counted once. The gene calls are TRBV6-1 and TRBJ1-1; tentative D call: TRBD1 (6 bases). The CDR3 sequence is 13 residues long. Trimming stripped 2 bases from V and 9 bases from J, with 13 bases between. Germline V gene lookup returns CDR1 MNHNS and CDR2 SASEGT. This CDR3 is CASSEIRGWKAFF. Here the CDR3 DNA reads TGTGCCAGCAGTGAAATCAGGGGATGGAAAGCTTTCTTT.

The chain has TRBV3-1 (or the pseudogene TRBV3-2) and TRBJ2-5; the D is unclear. The CDR3 contains 16 residues. Trimming removed 3 bases at V and 1 base at J, with 15 bases between. Germline lookup yields CDR1 LGHDT and CDR2 YNNKEL (reference sequence). CDR3 loop: CASSQKFENAQETQYF. Written as DNA, the CDR3 is TGTGCCAGCAGCCAGAAGTTCGAGAACGCCCAAGAGACCCAGTACTTC.

The V and J genes are TRBV28 and TRBJ2-7, with a tentative D call TRBD2 (6 bases). The CDR3 loop spans 13 amino acids. Germline loops: CDR1 MDHEN, CDR2 SYDVKM. V was trimmed by 5 bases and J by 6 bases, leaving 14 bases between them. This CDR3 is CASSAGTPIEQYF. As DNA, the CDR3 is TGTGCCAGCAGTGCCGGGACTCCAATCGAGCAGTACTTC.

The chain combines TRBV11-2 with TRBJ1-6; D may be TRBD1 (5 bases). V shed 0 bases and J shed 14 bases, with 23 bases lying between them. The CDR3 runs 17 residues. Per the germline V gene, CDR1 is SGHAT and CDR2 is FQNNGV. CDR3 loop: CASSLDQDSLEGFALHF. The CDR3 DNA reads as TGTGCCAGCAGCTTAGATCAAGACAGCCTGGAAGGGTTCGCCCTCCACTTT.

The rearrangement links TRBV28 to TRBJ1-2; TRBD1 might be the D (6 bases). The CDR3 totals 12 residues. Germline-derived CDR1 and CDR2 are MDHEN and SYDVKM. V was trimmed by 5 bases and J by 8 bases, leaving 12 bases between them. The CDR3 bases are TGTGCCAGCAGTGCCTACAGGGTAGGCTACACCTTC. Its protein is CASSAYRVGYTF.

This sequence joins TRBV24-1 and TRBJ2-7; 8 nucleotides align to TRBD1. This CDR3 contains 13 residues. Germline assignment: CDR1 KGHDR and CDR2 SFDVKD. V was clipped by 6 bases and J by 3 bases; unmatched bases: 3. The DNA for the CDR3 is TGTGCCACCAGTTTTGACAGGGGCTACGAGCAGTACTTC. It yields the protein CATSFDRGYEQYF.

This rearrangement joins TRBV30 to TRBJ1-1; the D is unclear. Germline assignment: CDR1 GTSNPN and CDR2 SVGIG (reference sequence). The length of the CDR3 is 12 residues. Trimming removed 4 bases from V and 5 bases from J, with 11 bases in between. CDR3 in DNA: TGTGCCTGGACGGGTCGGGGAACTGAAGCTTTCTTT. This sequence encodes CAWTGRGTEAFF.

V is TRBV5-6 and J is TRBJ1-3; D gene ambiguous. The CDR3 is 16 amino acids. Germline values: CDR1 SGHDT, CDR2 YYEEEE. The V gene lost 1 base and the J gene lost 0 bases, with 11 bases spanning the gap. The CDR3 loop reads CASSLMAGFSGNTIYF. As DNA, the CDR3 is TGTGCCAGCAGCTTGATGGCAGGATTCTCTGGAAACACCATATATTTT.

Here the CDR3 reads CASSPRLGNQPQHF. The CDR3 nucleotides are TGTGCCAGCAGTCCCCGCTTAGGCAATCAGCCCCAGCATTTT. This rearrangement joins TRBV28 to TRBJ1-5, with D unresolved. This CDR3 region has 14 residues. V lost 5 bases and J lost 2, with 10 bases in between. CDR1 is MDHEN and CDR2 is SYDVKM in the germline V gene.

The chain carries TRBV4-2 and TRBJ2-5; 10 nucleotides match TRBD2. Germline CDR1 is LGHNA and CDR2 is YNFKEQ. After removal of 1 base from V and 5 bases from J, the junction contained 7 bases not matched to a gene. There are 16 residues in the CDR3. The CDR3 sequence is CASSQGSSGSFETQYF. CDR3 DNA sequence: TGTGCCAGCAGCCAAGGTTCTAGCGGGAGTTTTGAGACCCAGTACTTC.